The 18 T cell receptor beta chains below all came from one sample that was sequenced in a study of immune heterogeneity within non-small cell lung tumors. TCR beta CDR3 regions came from multiplex PCR with 32 forward V and 13 reverse J primers. TCRdb independently ran MiXCR on the multiplex PCR reads; one entry per CDR3 protein. The sample includes approximately 10,000 distinct CDR3 sequences, around 17% of them seen just once. Per sample, about 0.55 ug of bulk tumor genomic DNA was the template used. Several spatially distant biopsies were obtained per primary tumor intraoperatively. Curative surgery was undertaken by patients, who had untreated, newly diagnosed non-small cell lung cancer. Sample: lung tumor tissue. The receptor set was obtained from a man in his forties with non-small cell lung cancer.

Turning to this clonotype: A much larger clone is a single base away; this may be a read error. This sequence joins TRBV18 and TRBJ1-5; possible D gene TRBD1, 5 bases. Trimming stripped 5 bases from V and 2 bases from J, with 13 bases between. Germline loops: CDR1 KGHSH, CDR2 LQKENI. This CDR3 contains 15 residues. CDR3 in DNA: TGTGCCAGCTCAGCGGAAAGGGGAGGCAATCAGCCCCAGCATTTT. It yields the protein CASSAERGGNQPQHF.

By share, this clonotype counts as medium-sized. The V gene is TRBV20-1, the J gene TRBJ2-3, with D possibly being TRBD1 (6 bases). CDR1 is DFQATT, CDR2 SNEGSKA, per germline (reference sequence). The CDR3 sequence is 14 residues long. V lost 3 bases and J lost 0, with 10 bases in between. This CDR3 reads CSASHRESTDTQYF. The CDR3 bases are TGCAGTGCTAGCCACAGGGAAAGCACAGATACGCAGTATTTT.

On this clonotype: Relative to the germline gene, one junction end is altered; a read error may explain this. V and J are TRBV7-9 and TRBJ2-2; 7 bases agree with TRBD2. This CDR3 contains 15 residues. The germline gives CDR1 SEHNR, CDR2 FQNEAQ (reference sequence). The CDR3 DNA follows: TGTGGCAGCAGCTCCTTAGCGGGCCCGAGCGGGGAGCTGTTTTTT. Residues: CGSSSLAGPSGELFF.

By frequency in the sample, this clonotype is medium-sized (0.01 to 0.1%). The chain carries TRBV4-1 and TRBJ1-1; the D gene is possibly TRBD1 (6 bases). Trimming pared 1 base from V and 10 bases from J, leaving 10 bases between. CDR1 is MGHRA, CDR2 YSYEKL, per germline. The CDR3 length is 12 residues. The CDR3 DNA follows: TGCGCCAGCAGCCAAGCAGGGGCGATAGCTTTCTTT. Its translation: CASSQAGAIAFF.

Sample share makes this clonotype medium-sized. The rearrangement joins TRBV19 to TRBJ1-4; 7 bases agree with TRBD1. The CDR3 loop spans 13 amino acids. V dropped 7 bases and J dropped 8; count of bases not matched to a gene: 7. Per the germline V gene, CDR1 is LNHDA and CDR2 is SQIVND (reference sequence). This CDR3 reads CASTTGRYEKLFF. The DNA of the CDR3 is TGTGCCAGTACGACAGGGCGGTACGAAAAACTGTTTTTT.

Note on this clonotype: This may be a read error: a much more frequent sequence differs by one nucleotide. The rearrangement links TRBV5-4 to TRBJ2-3; perhaps TRBD1 as D (5 bases). Germline-derived CDR1 and CDR2 are SGHNT and YYREEE (reference sequence). The CDR3 sequence is 14 residues long. The CDR3 DNA reads TGTGCCAGCAGCTTGGGACAGAACACAGATACGCGGTATTTT. Translated, it gives CASSLGQNTDTRYF.

V is TRBV12-5 and J is TRBJ2-1, with TRBD2 identical over 7 bases. Germline-derived CDR1 and CDR2 are LGHNT and FRNRAP. The CDR3 is 19 residues long. J was trimmed by 5 bases and V by 2 bases; bases with no gene match: 18. CDR3 coding DNA: TGTGCTAGTGGTTTGAGCTATGACCCGAGGCGGGAGCTGGACAATGAGCAGTTCTTC. Its translation: CASGLSYDPRRELDNEQFF.

This clonotype was detected many times. The J gene is TRBJ2-1, the V gene TRBV20-1; TRBD2 matches 12 bases. Germline V gene sequence: CDR1 DFQATT, CDR2 SNEGSKA (reference sequence). The CDR3 extends over 15 amino acids. With V trimmed by 5 bases and J by 2 bases, 4 bases remained unmatched. As DNA, the CDR3 is TGCAGTGCTGACCGGACTAGCGGGACCTACAATGAGCAGTTCTTC. Protein sequence: CSADRTSGTYNEQFF.

Details on this clonotype: A much larger clonotype is one base distant, so this may be a read error. The chain combines TRBV16 with TRBJ2-3; no reliable D call. CDR1 and CDR2 from the germline V gene are KGHSY and FQNENV. Trimming stripped 4 bases from V and 5 bases from J, with 7 bases between. The CDR3 runs to 12 residues. The CDR3 region is CASSPNKDTQYF. CDR3 DNA: TGTGCCAGCAGCCCAAACAAAGATACGCAGTATTTT.

The chain links TRBV19 to TRBJ1-5, with D possibly matching TRBD1 (6 bases). Germline CDR1 is LNHDA and CDR2 is SQIVND (reference sequence). This CDR3 contains 14 residues. Trimming shortened V by 8 bases and J by 5 bases, and 16 bases separated the two germline ends. CDR3 DNA: TGTGCCAGTGGTACTACAGGGAGAGATCAGCCCCAGCATTTT. It specifies CASGTTGRDQPQHF. Looking up the rest from reference TRBV19 and TRBJ1-5 gives the full variable domain: DGGITQSPKYLFRKEGQNVTLSCEQNLNHDAMYWYRQDPGQGLRLIYYSQIVNDFQKGDIAEGYSVSREKKESFPLTVTSAQKNPTAFYLCASGTTGRDQPQHFGDGTRLSIL.

This clonotype is termed medium-sized. The rearrangement joins TRBV10-1 to TRBJ2-3; 10 bases agree with TRBD1. The V segment lost 3 bases and the J segment 3 bases; nucleotides outside the gene matches: 3. This CDR3 has 15 amino acids. Germline assignment: CDR1 WNHNN and CDR2 SYGVQD (reference sequence). This CDR3 is CASSDRQGATDTQYF. CDR3 bases: TGCGCCAGCAGTGATCGACAGGGGGCAACAGATACGCAGTATTTT.

This clonotype was picked up many times. This chain connects TRBV5-5 to TRBJ1-1, with D hard to call. V shed 3 bases and J shed 1 base, with 4 bases lying between them. The CDR3 extends over 12 amino acids. Per germline, CDR1 SGHKS and CDR2 YYEKEE (reference sequence). CDR3 in amino acids: CASSWGNTEAFF. CDR3 DNA sequence: TGTGCCAGCAGCTGGGGGAACACTGAAGCTTTCTTT. The variable domain in full, with the rest retrieved from reference TRBV5-5 and TRBJ1-1, is DAGVTQSPTHLIKTRGQQVTLRCSPISGHKSVSWYQQVLGQGPQFIFQYYEKEERGRGNFPDRFSARQFPNYSSELNVNALLLGDSALYLCASSWGNTEAFFGQGTRLTVV.

This clonotype was counted ten times or more. A much larger clone is a single base away; this may be a read error. The chain has TRBV9 and TRBJ2-5, with 10 bases lining up with TRBD1. CDR3 length: 13 amino acids. Looked up from germline, CDR1 is SGDLS and CDR2 is YYNGEE. The CDR3 nucleotides read TGTACCAGCAGCGACAGGGGGCCCGAGACCCAGTACTTC. Translated: CTSSDRGPETQYF. Drawing the rest from reference TRBV9 and TRBJ2-5, the complete variable domain is DSGVTQTPKHLITATGQRVTLRCSPRSGDLSVYWYQQSLDQGLQFLIQYYNGEERAKGNILERFSAQQFPDLHSELNLSSLELGDSALYFCTSSDRGPETQYFGPGTRLLVL.

This clonotype came up many times. V gene TRBV20-1 combines with J gene TRBJ1-1; 7 bases map to TRBD1. Losses at the gene ends were 6 bases for V and 0 bases for J; bases not matched to a gene: 13. The CDR3 runs to 16 residues. The germline CDR1 and CDR2 sequences are DFQATT and SNEGSKA (reference sequence). DNA for the CDR3: TGCAGTGCCGCGAACAGGGGTAAAAGCATGAACACTGAAGCTTTCTTT. Protein sequence: CSAANRGKSMNTEAFF.

This clonotype came up a few times. The chain joins TRBV7-6 to TRBJ2-5; D uncertain. Trimming cost V 3 bases and J 5 bases, with 7 bases left between them. In germline, CDR1 is SGHVS, CDR2 FNYEAQ. CDR3 length: 12 amino acids. CDR3 loop: CASSFLLETQYF. The CDR3 DNA follows: TGTGCCAGCAGCTTTCTTTTGGAGACCCAGTACTTC.

By its share, this clonotype is medium-sized. The chain is built from TRBV2 and TRBJ1-2, with no clear D. The CDR3 consists of 13 residues. Deletions cut 1 base from V and 5 bases from J, with 8 bases between. Per the germline V gene, CDR1 is SNHLY and CDR2 is FYNNEI. CDR3 DNA: TGTGCCAGCAGTGAAGAGGTACGGTATGGCTACACCTTC. Translation: CASSEEVRYGYTF.

In its sample, this clonotype ranks as medium-sized. The chain couples TRBV12-3 or TRBV12-4 to TRBJ2-3, with D possibly being TRBD2 (6 bases). V lost 8 bases and J 9 bases, leaving 12 bases between the germline ends. The CDR3 contains 11 residues. CDR3 bases: TGTGCCAGCGGCCACGGGGGAACGCAGTATTTT. It translates to CASGHGGTQYF.

This clonotype was seen more than once but under ten times. As DNA, the CDR3 is TGTGCCAGCAGTGAGGGACTAGCGGGGGCCACAGATACGCAGTATTTT. Protein product: CASSEGLAGATDTQYF. The chain couples TRBV6-1 to TRBJ2-3; 14 positions agree with TRBD2. The CDR3 has 16 residues. The ends lost 3 bases at V and 2 bases at J; junction bases unmatched: 1. CDR1 is MNHNS, CDR2 SASEGT, per germline.